These 5 T cell receptor beta chains were all obtained from the same sample, sequenced in a study of T-cell memory formation after mild COVID-19. One entry per CDR3 protein, called by TCRdb with MiXCR from the 5' RACE reads. In the table there are 150,000 to 200,000 distinct CDR3 sequences, around a tenth of which are singletons. The material sequenced was PBMCs or a T cell subset sorted from them (not recorded which). The receptor set was obtained from a man aged 18-30 years who had mild COVID-19 (a few samples of this study predate the infection). Cell type and time point are not known.

The chain uses TRBV9 and TRBJ1-5; D gene uncertain. The CDR3 runs to 15 residues. Trimming removed 5 bases at V and 0 bases at J, with 12 bases between. Germline assignment: CDR1 SGDLS and CDR2 YYNGEE. The CDR3 is CASSVDGNSNQPQHF. The CDR3 DNA reads as TGTGCCAGCAGTGTTGATGGAAATAGCAATCAGCCCCAGCATTTT.

This clonotype was counted between two and nine times. The rearrangement uses TRBV13 and TRBJ2-7, with D uncertain. The CDR3 is 15 amino acids. Germline CDR1 is PRHDT and CDR2 is FYEKMQ (reference sequence). Between the trimmed V and J ends, which lost 5 bases and 0 bases, there was a span of 14 bases. CDR3 sequence (DNA): TGTGCCAGCAGCCGCACTGGGCGAGTCTCCTACGAGCAGTACTTC. Its translation: CASSRTGRVSYEQYF.

In its sample, this clonotype was seen a few times. This rearrangement joins TRBV5-6 to TRBJ1-1; D perhaps matches TRBD1 (6 bases). CDR3 size: 13 residues. The germline V and J ends were trimmed by 2 bases and 7 bases, with 12 bases remaining between them. CDR1 and CDR2 (germline): SGHDT, YYEEEE. DNA for the CDR3: TGTGCCAGCAGCTTAATCAGGGGCGGTGAAGCTTTCTTT. It yields the protein CASSLIRGGEAFF.

The chain is built from TRBV30 and TRBJ2-4; 8 bases fit TRBD1. V trimming: 2 bases; J trimming: 7 bases; junction bases outside the gene matches: 4. The CDR3 consists of 13 residues. The V gene's germline CDR1 is GTSNPN and CDR2 SVGIG (reference sequence). In nucleotides, the CDR3 is TGTGCCTGGAGTCGACAGGGGAGGAACATTCAGTACTTC. This translates into CAWSRQGRNIQYF.

This clonotype appeared many times. DNA for the CDR3: TGTGCCACCAGCAGAAACAGGAACGACAATGAGCAGTTCTTC. This sequence encodes CATSRNRNDNEQFF. V gene TRBV15 combines with J gene TRBJ2-1; possibly TRBD1 for D (5 bases). The CDR3 runs 14 residues. CDR1 is LNHNV and CDR2 is YYDKDF in the germline V gene (reference sequence). V lost 2 bases and J 5 bases, leaving 10 bases between the germline ends.